These T cell receptor beta chains were read from a single sample in a study of PD-1 blockade in classical Hodgkin lymphoma. The method was immunoSEQ multiplex PCR; TCRdb's version includes in-frame clones alone and lacks a portion of them. The repertoire consists of roughly 96,000 clones, with roughly nine tenths occurring once and the leading ten covering over 8.5%. The specimen was peripheral blood mononuclear cells (PBMCs), collected before the second cycle of nivolumab. These receptors came from a human donor with classical Hodgkin lymphoma. The CDR3 runs from the conserved cysteine through the conserved F or W. The order of the fields is clone size, J gene, V gene, D gene, CDR3 protein, CDR3 DNA. D genes are given only for firm matches. Some rows have no size entry. The others give once, few or many, or a class for an expanded clone.

- | TRBJ2-7 | TRBV4-1 | - | CASSQRPSGEQYF | TGCGCCAGCAGCCAGAGACCCAGCGGAGAGCAGTACTTC
- | TRBJ2-1 | TRBV11-2 | - | CASSWRTAKVEQFF | TGTGCCAGCAGCTGGCGGACCGCGAAGGTAGAGCAGTTCTTC
- | TRBJ1-1 | TRBV29-1 | - | CSAAEGMNTEAFF | TGCAGCGCCGCCGAAGGAATGAACACTGAAGCTTTCTTT
- | TRBJ2-7 | TRBV15 | - | CATSTNPRDYEQYF | TGTGCCACCAGCACCAATCCGAGGGACTACGAGCAGTACTTC
- | TRBJ2-7 | TRBV7-9 | - | CASSLVGNSYEQYF | TGTGCCAGCAGCTTAGTGGGCAACAGCTACGAGCAGTACTTC
once | TRBJ2-7 | TRBV7-9 | TRBD1 | CASTGTGIHEQYF | TGTGCCAGCACCGGGACAGGGATCCACGAGCAGTACTTC
- | TRBJ1-1 | TRBV4-1 | - | CASSQPKVLWPDTEAFF | TGCGCCAGCAGCCAACCCAAGGTTCTTTGGCCGGACACTGAAGCTTTCTTT
- | TRBJ1-5 | TRBV19 | - | CASSIPLRQASASNQPQHF | TGTGCCAGTAGTATTCCCCTTCGACAGGCAAGCGCTAGCAATCAGCCCCAGCATTTT
- | TRBJ2-2 | TRBV5-1 | - | CASSSDRPNTGELFF | TGCGCCAGCAGCTCGGACAGACCGAACACCGGGGAGCTGTTTTTT
- | TRBJ2-1 | TRBV27 | TRBD2 | CASSLGGGPTEQFF | TGTGCCAGCAGTTTGGGGGGAGGGCCGACTGAGCAGTTCTTC
- | TRBJ2-1 | TRBV10-2 | TRBD2 | CASSESPSGGYNEQFF | TGCGCCAGCAGTGAGTCTCCTAGCGGGGGGTACAATGAGCAGTTCTTC
once | TRBJ1-1 | TRBV5-1 | - | CASSLGQQRNTEAFF | TGCGCCAGCAGCTTGGGACAGCAACGGAATACTGAAGCTTTCTTT
- | TRBJ2-1 | TRBV5-8 | - | CASSLVPYNEQFF | TGTGCCAGCAGCTTGGTTCCCTACAATGAGCAGTTCTTC
- | TRBJ2-3 | TRBV5-6 | - | CASSPESTDTQYF | TGTGCCAGCAGCCCCGAAAGCACAGATACGCAGTATTTT
- | TRBJ2-2 | TRBV6-5 | TRBD2 | CASSYRGGTGELFF | TGTGCCAGCAGTTACCGGGGGGGCACCGGGGAGCTGTTTTTT
- | TRBJ1-2 | TRBV6-6 | TRBD1 | CASSLTSGTGNYGYTF | TGTGCCAGCAGCTTGACCAGCGGGACAGGGAACTATGGCTACACCTTC
- | TRBJ2-1 | TRBV7-9 | TRBD1 | CASSFAGRGYNEQFF | TGTGCCAGCAGCTTCGCCGGCAGGGGGTACAATGAGCAGTTCTTC
- | TRBJ2-7 | TRBV6-4 | - | CASTIPGTRGRSSYEQYF | TGTGCCAGCACTATCCCCGGGACACGAGGAAGGAGCTCCTACGAGCAGTACTTC
- | TRBJ2-7 | TRBV5-1 | TRBD2 | CASSLAFREAGAYEQYF | TGCGCCAGCAGTTTGGCCTTTAGGGAAGCGGGAGCCTACGAGCAGTACTTC
- | TRBJ1-6 | TRBV7-2 | - | CASSLDPVPSDYSPLHF | TGTGCCAGCAGCTTAGATCCCGTACCCTCGGATTATTCACCCCTCCACTTT
- | TRBJ1-1 | TRBV11-2 | TRBD1 | CASSLDGQGGFEAFF | TGTGCCAGCAGCTTAGACGGACAGGGGGGGTTTGAAGCTTTCTTT